This paragraph reports one T cell receptor (beta chain). These data belong to a study of blood T cell repertoires in COVID-19. Study at large: T cells, B-cell-depleted T cells, or PBMCs provided the cDNA or gDNA that served as material.

The CDR3 spans 15 residues. Per the germline V gene, CDR1 is SNHLY and CDR2 is FYNNEI. V was clipped by 7 bases and J by 5 bases; unmatched bases: 8. TCRdb keeps only in-frame clones here, not all; method: immunoSEQ multiplex PCR. The sample yields around 170,000 clones, approximately 84% seen once. This sequence originates from a woman of 80 years or more with acute or convalescent COVID-19. The V gene is TRBV2, the J gene TRBJ1-6, with 7 bases identical to TRBD1. Sequencing was performed on peripheral blood. In DNA form, the CDR3 reads TGTGCCAGCAAAATCCCGACAGGGAATAATTCACCCCTCCACTTT. Translation gives CASKIPTGNNSPLHF.